The clone carrying this T cell receptor (beta chain) was found many times. Germline assignment: CDR1 SGHVT and CDR2 SQSDAQ. The length of the CDR3 is 16 residues. Trimming shortened V by 5 bases and J by 4 bases, and 20 bases separated the two germline ends. In TCRdb, the RT-PCR reads were re-called with MiXCR into one record per CDR3 protein. The sample lists about 680,000 distinct CDR3 sequences, more than 13% occurring once. Input material: memory CD4+ T cells from blood. This chain uses TRBV7-4 with TRBJ1-2, with no clear D. The TCR comes from a female donor in good health, serving as a healthy control. CDR3 bases: TGTGCCAGCAGCACGACAAAGAGCAAGATAACCTATGGCTACACCTTC. It codes for CASSTTKSKITYGYTF.